The clone carrying this TCR beta chain appeared a few times. Its specificity is unknown. This entry comes from a study of response to subunit inactivated influenza vaccine. TCRdb ran MiXCR on the RT-PCR reads and lists one entry per CDR3 protein. The data contain 500,000 or so distinct CDR3 sequences, 15% to 20% of them singletons. Trimming removed 4 bases from V and 2 bases from J; junction bases left unmatched: 5. This CDR3 region has 14 residues. Germline loops: CDR1 LGHNA, CDR2 YSLEER. Study observations and caveats: The authors suggested that every seasonal influenza vaccination recruits few new T cells.

The specimen comprised CD4+ T cells sorted from PBMCs, sampled less than 30 months after vaccination. The receptor's source is a man aged 45-69 years who received an inactivated influenza vaccine. The V gene is TRBV4-3, the J gene TRBJ2-7, with TRBD1 matching 7 bases. This chain's CDR3 is CASSRRTGPYEQYF. In DNA, the CDR3 is TGCGCCAGCAGCCGGAGGACAGGACCCTACGAGCAGTACTTC.